This is a list of T cell receptor beta chains from one sample in a study of graft-versus-host responses after intestinal transplantation. Profiled with immunoSEQ multiplex PCR; TCRdb holds only in-frame clones, not every one. The sample consists of about 50,000 clones, 80% to 95% of them appearing once. These receptors' targets are unknown. Specimen: unstimulated CD4+ T cells sorted from spleen or lymph node cells, collected before transplant. These receptors originate from a human donor who was the organ donor for an intestinal transplant. CDR3s include the opening cysteine and the closing phenylalanine or tryptophan. The D gene is left open where the match is weak. Rows may omit the clone size; those that give it use once, few, many or a size class.

D gene	J gene	clone size	CDR3 length	V gene	CDR3 DNA	CDR3 protein
.	TRBJ2-7	.	12	TRBV7-2	TGTGCCAGCAGCTTAGAGATGGGCGAGCAGTACTTC	CASSLEMGEQYF
.	TRBJ1-1	once	12	TRBV7-2	TGTGCCAGCAGCTCCCTACAGGGTAGAGCTTTCTTT	CASSSLQGRAFF
.	TRBJ1-1	.	14	TRBV7-2	TGTGCCAGCAGCCGACAGGCAAGTAACACTGAAGCTTTCTTT	CASSRQASNTEAFF
TRBD2	TRBJ2-7	.	15	TRBV2	TGTGCCAGCAGGACTAGCGGGAGGGCCCCTTACGAGCAGTACTTC	CASRTSGRAPYEQYF
.	TRBJ1-5	.	15	TRBV18	TGTGCCAGCTCACCACCAGGGGCCAGCAATCAGCCCCAGCATTTT	CASSPPGASNQPQHF
.	TRBJ1-2	.	15	TRBV2	TGTGCCAGCAGCTGGGACCGCGGGGGGATGGCGGGCTACACCTTC	CASSWDRGGMAGYTF
.	TRBJ1-2	.	14	TRBV6-4	TGTGCCAGCAGTTCCCATGGACTGAACTATGGCTACACCTTC	CASSSHGLNYGYTF
.	TRBJ2-3	.	13	TRBV18	TGTGCCAGCTCGGACAGCAACACAGATACGCAGTATTTT	CASSDSNTDTQYF
TRBD2	TRBJ2-5	.	16	TRBV5-1	TGCGCCAGCAGCTTGGCCTTAGCACTAGCGGGGGAGACCCAGTACTTC	CASSLALALAGETQYF
.	TRBJ1-5	.	17	TRBV28	TGTGCCAGCAGTTTTTCTTTTTTGGCCGGGGTGGCTCAGCCCCAGCATTTT	CASSFSFLAGVAQPQHF
TRBD2	TRBJ2-2	.	18	TRBV9	TGTGCCAGCAGCACCACCGGGACTAGCGGACGTCGGAGCGGGGAGCTGTTTTTT	CASSTTGTSGRRSGELFF
.	TRBJ2-7	.	14	TRBV6-6	TGTGCCAGCACCTTCTTAGGAGGGTCCTACGAGCAGTACTTC	CASTFLGGSYEQYF
.	TRBJ2-5	.	11	TRBV15	TGTGCCACCAGCAAGGGGGAGACCCAGTACTTC	CATSKGETQYF
.	TRBJ2-7	.	14	TRBV2	TGTGCCAGCAGATTAATTACTACAACCTACGAGCAGTACTTC	CASRLITTTYEQYF
.	TRBJ1-1	.	14	TRBV7-9	TGTGCCAGCAGCTTAACAGGGATGGGCTCTGTAGCTTTCTTT	CASSLTGMGSVAFF
.	TRBJ2-5	.	15	TRBV2	TGTGCCAGCACCAAGGACGGGGGAAAGGGGGAGACCCAGTACTTC	CASTKDGGKGETQYF
.	TRBJ2-5	.	14	TRBV6-5	TGTGCCAGCAGTGACCACAGTGCGGGGGAGACCCAGTACTTC	CASSDHSAGETQYF